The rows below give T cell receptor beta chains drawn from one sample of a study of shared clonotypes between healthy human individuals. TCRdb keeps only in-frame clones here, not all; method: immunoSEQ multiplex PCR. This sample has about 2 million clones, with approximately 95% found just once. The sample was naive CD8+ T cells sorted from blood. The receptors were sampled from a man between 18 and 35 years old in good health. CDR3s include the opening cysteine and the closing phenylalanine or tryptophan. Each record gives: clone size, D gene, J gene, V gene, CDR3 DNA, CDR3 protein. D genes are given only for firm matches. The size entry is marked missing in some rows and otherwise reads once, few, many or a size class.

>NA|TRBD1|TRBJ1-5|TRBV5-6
TGTGCCAGCAGCTCCTCGGGACAGGGGAATCAGCCCCAGCATTTT
CASSSSGQGNQPQHF
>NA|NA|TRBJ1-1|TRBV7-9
TGTGCCAGCAGCCCACAGGGAACTGAAGCTTTCTTT
CASSPQGTEAFF
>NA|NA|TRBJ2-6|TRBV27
TGTGCCAGCAGTCCCAACTCTATTTCTGGGGCCAACGTCCTGACTTTC
CASSPNSISGANVLTF
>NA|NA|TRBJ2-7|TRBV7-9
TGTGCCAGCAGCTTAGAAGCAGCCTACGAGCAGTACTTC
CASSLEAAYEQYF
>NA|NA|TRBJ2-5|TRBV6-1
TGTGCCAGCAGTGAAAGTTGGGGGGCGGGAGAGACCCAGTACTTC
CASSESWGAGETQYF
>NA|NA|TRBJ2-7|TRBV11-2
TGTGCCAGCAGCTTCGAGCCGGGACGCTCCTACGAGCAGTACTTC
CASSFEPGRSYEQYF
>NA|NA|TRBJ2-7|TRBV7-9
TGTGCCAGCAGCTTAACGGCAGGGCCTTCCTACGAGCAGTACTTC
CASSLTAGPSYEQYF
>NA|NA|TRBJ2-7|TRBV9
TGTGCCAGCAGCGTAGGAGTCCAGGGGTACGAGCAGTACTTC
CASSVGVQGYEQYF
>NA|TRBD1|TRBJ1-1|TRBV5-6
TGTGCCAGCAGCTTTATCCGTTCAGGGGGGAGCACTGAAGCTTTCTTT
CASSFIRSGGSTEAFF
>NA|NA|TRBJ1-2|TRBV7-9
TGTGCCAGCAGCACCCGGCCGCACCAGGATAACTATGGCTACACCTTC
CASSTRPHQDNYGYTF
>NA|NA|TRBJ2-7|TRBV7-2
TGTGCCAGCAGTGGACTACCCGGGATTAAGCTTTACTACGAGCAGTACTTC
CASSGLPGIKLYYEQYF
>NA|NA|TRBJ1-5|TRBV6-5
TGTGCCAGCAGTTGGGGAGTCGATCAGCCCCAGCATTTT
CASSWGVDQPQHF
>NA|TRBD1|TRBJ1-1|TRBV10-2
TGCGCCAGCAGGATGACAGGGGAGAACACTGAAGCTTTCTTT
CASRMTGENTEAFF
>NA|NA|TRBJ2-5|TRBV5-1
TGCGCCAGCAGCTTGGTTGGGGATGAGGAGACCCAGTACTTC
CASSLVGDEETQYF
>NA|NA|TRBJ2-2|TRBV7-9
TGTGCCATTCTCAAAACAAACACCGGGGAGCTGTTTTTT
CAILKTNTGELFF
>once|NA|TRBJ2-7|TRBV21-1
TGTGCCAGCAGCTCTACGGACAGGGGCTACGAGCAGTACTTC
CASSSTDRGYEQYF
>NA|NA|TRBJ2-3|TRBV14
TGTGCCAGCAGCCAAGATGGGATAGGGGAGATGACAGATACGCAGTATTTT
CASSQDGIGEMTDTQYF
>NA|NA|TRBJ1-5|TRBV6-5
TGTGCCAGCAGCCCGGGGGTAGGGTACGTACAGCCCCAGCATTTT
CASSPGVGYVQPQHF
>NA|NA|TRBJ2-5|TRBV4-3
TGCGCCAGCAGCACTTCAGCGGACTTTCAAGAGACCCAGTACTTC
CASSTSADFQETQYF
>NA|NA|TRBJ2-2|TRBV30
TGTGCCTGGAGTGTCGTGGGGGGCACCGGGGAGCTGTTTTTT
CAWSVVGGTGELFF
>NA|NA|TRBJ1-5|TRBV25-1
TGTGCCAGCAGTGAGCAGGGGATTCAGCCCCAGCATTTT
CASSEQGIQPQHF
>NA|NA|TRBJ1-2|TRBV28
TGTGCCAGCAGTGACAGTAGCTATGGCTACACCTTC
CASSDSSYGYTF
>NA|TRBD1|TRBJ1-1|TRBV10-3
TGTGCCATCAGTGAGTTGCCATTGACAGGGGGAAACACTGAAGCTTTCTTT
CAISELPLTGGNTEAFF
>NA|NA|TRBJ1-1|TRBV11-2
TGTGCCAGCAGGCTTGCACAGGGAGCAGCTTTCTTT
CASRLAQGAAFF
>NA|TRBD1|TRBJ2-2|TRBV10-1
TGCGCCAGCAGTGCTGGGACAGCCAACACCGGGGAGCTGTTTTTT
CASSAGTANTGELFF
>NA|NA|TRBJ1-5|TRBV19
TGTGCCAGTAGTATAGACTTGGATAGCAATCAGCCCCAGCATTTT
CASSIDLDSNQPQHF
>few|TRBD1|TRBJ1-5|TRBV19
TGTGCCAGTACGATCCGGGACAGCTTCGATAGCAATCAGCCCCAGCATTTT
CASTIRDSFDSNQPQHF
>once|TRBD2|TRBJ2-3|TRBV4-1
TGCGCCAGCAGCCACCAAGCGGGGAACACAGATACGCAGTATTTT
CASSHQAGNTDTQYF
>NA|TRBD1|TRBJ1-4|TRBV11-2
TGTGCCAGCAGCCTAGGACAGGGGATGGAAAAACTGTTTTTT
CASSLGQGMEKLFF
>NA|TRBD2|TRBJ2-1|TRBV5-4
TGTGCCAGCAGCTTTGCCGGGGGGGCGTACAATGAGCAGTTCTTC
CASSFAGGAYNEQFF